This T cell receptor (beta chain) stems from a study of cytomegalovirus exposure and HLA in healthy donors. The CDR3 sequence is 14 residues long. Germline V gene sequence: CDR1 LNHDA, CDR2 SQIVND (reference sequence). Unmatched junction bases numbered 6, after V lost 6 bases and J lost 3 bases. With 60 Vbeta and 13 Jbeta primers, the PCR was carried out. Clones were sequenced by immunoSEQ multiplex PCR, and TCRdb holds only the in-frame ones, with some missing. Among around 160,000 clones listed, roughly 65% were seen once. This clone occurred a few times. The chain is built from TRBV19 and TRBJ1-2; 8 positions match TRBD1. The receptor was derived from a man aged 18 to 30 in good health and CMV-seropositive. Sample: PBMCs. DNA for the CDR3: TGTGCCAGTAGAGACAGGGGCAAAGACTATGGCTACACCTTC. This gives the protein CASRDRGKDYGYTF.